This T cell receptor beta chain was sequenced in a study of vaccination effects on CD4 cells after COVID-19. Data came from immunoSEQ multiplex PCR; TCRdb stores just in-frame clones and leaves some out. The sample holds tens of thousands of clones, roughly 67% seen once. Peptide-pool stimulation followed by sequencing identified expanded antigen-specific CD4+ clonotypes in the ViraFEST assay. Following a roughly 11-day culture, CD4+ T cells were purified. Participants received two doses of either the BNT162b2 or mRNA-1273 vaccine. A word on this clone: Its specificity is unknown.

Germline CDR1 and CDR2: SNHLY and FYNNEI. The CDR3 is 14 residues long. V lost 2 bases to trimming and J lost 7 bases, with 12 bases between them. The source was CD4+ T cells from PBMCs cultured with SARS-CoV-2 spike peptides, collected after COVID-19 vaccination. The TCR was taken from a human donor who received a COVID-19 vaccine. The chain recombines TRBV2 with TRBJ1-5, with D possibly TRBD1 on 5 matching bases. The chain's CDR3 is CASSEQGRGQPQHF. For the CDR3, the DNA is TGTGCCAGCAGTGAACAGGGACGAGGGCAGCCCCAGCATTTT.